These T cell receptor beta chains were read from a single sample in a study of a mutant IDH1 vaccine in newly diagnosed glioma. The method was immunoSEQ multiplex PCR; TCRdb's version includes in-frame clones alone and lacks a portion of them. The sample records just under 95,000 clones, under 90% being singletons. The sample in question was PBMCs, obtained from a glioma patient treated with radiotherapy, temozolomide or both. The receptors were gathered from a woman aged 45-65 years with glioma. CDR3s include the opening cysteine and the closing phenylalanine or tryptophan. Fields, in order: CDR3 protein, CDR3 DNA, clone size, J gene, V gene, D gene. The D gene is left open where the match is weak. A row's size may be missing; if present it is once, few, many or a size class.

CDR3 protein: CASSPIVGEQFF; CDR3 DNA: TGTGCCAGCAGCCCGATCGTAGGAGAGCAGTTCTTC; clone size: .; J gene: TRBJ2-1; V gene: TRBV14; D gene: .
CDR3 protein: CASSPGRVNQPQHF; CDR3 DNA: TGTGCCAGCAGCCCCGGACGGGTCAATCAGCCCCAGCATTTT; clone size: .; J gene: TRBJ1-5; V gene: TRBV4-2; D gene: .
CDR3 protein: CSAPYNEQFF; CDR3 DNA: TGCAGTGCTCCGTACAATGAGCAGTTCTTC; clone size: .; J gene: TRBJ2-1; V gene: TRBV20-1; D gene: .
CDR3 protein: CSVAGTGANVLTF; CDR3 DNA: TGCAGCGTTGCGGGGACTGGGGCCAACGTCCTGACTTTC; clone size: .; J gene: TRBJ2-6; V gene: TRBV29-1; D gene: .
CDR3 protein: CASSLSIKDQTEAFF; CDR3 DNA: TGTGCCAGCAGCTTATCGATTAAGGACCAGACTGAAGCTTTCTTT; clone size: .; J gene: TRBJ1-1; V gene: TRBV5-6; D gene: .
CDR3 protein: CASSVYSRTTTDGYTF; CDR3 DNA: TGTGCCAGCAGCGTTTATAGCCGGACCACGACAGATGGCTACACCTTC; clone size: once; J gene: TRBJ1-2; V gene: TRBV25-1; D gene: .
CDR3 protein: CASSLSGTGGQDYF; CDR3 DNA: TGTGCCAGCAGCTTGTCCGGGACAGGGGGTCAGGATTACTTC; clone size: .; J gene: TRBJ1-2; V gene: TRBV7-9; D gene: TRBD1
CDR3 protein: CAIRAREGYGYTF; CDR3 DNA: TGCGCCATCCGGGCCCGAGAGGGCTATGGCTACACCTTC; clone size: .; J gene: TRBJ1-2; V gene: TRBV10-2; D gene: .
CDR3 protein: CASSRGNDRVGAEAFF; CDR3 DNA: TGCGCCAGCAGCCGGGGTAATGACAGGGTCGGGGCTGAAGCTTTCTTT; clone size: .; J gene: TRBJ1-1; V gene: TRBV4-3; D gene: TRBD1
CDR3 protein: CASSLIGDYQPQHF; CDR3 DNA: TGTGCCAGCAGTTTAATAGGGGATTATCAGCCCCAGCATTTT; clone size: .; J gene: TRBJ1-5; V gene: TRBV27; D gene: .
CDR3 protein: CASSPDGVVNTEAFF; CDR3 DNA: TGTGCCAGCAGCCCCGACGGGGTGGTAAACACTGAAGCTTTCTTT; clone size: .; J gene: TRBJ1-1; V gene: TRBV4-2; D gene: .
CDR3 protein: CASSLGGAVSYNEQFF; CDR3 DNA: TGTGCCAGCAGCCTCGGGGGCGCGGTTTCCTACAATGAGCAGTTCTTC; clone size: .; J gene: TRBJ2-1; V gene: TRBV5-5; D gene: .
CDR3 protein: CASSPRQLAEAFF; CDR3 DNA: TGTGCCAGCAGCCCCCGGCAGCTGGCTGAAGCTTTCTTT; clone size: .; J gene: TRBJ1-1; V gene: TRBV7-9; D gene: .
CDR3 protein: CASSLGQNYGYTF; CDR3 DNA: TGTGCCAGCAGCTTAGGACAGAACTATGGCTACACCTTC; clone size: .; J gene: TRBJ1-2; V gene: TRBV7-8; D gene: .
CDR3 protein: CASSPYLYSNQPQHF; CDR3 DNA: TGTGCCAGCAGCCCTTATCTTTATAGCAATCAGCCCCAGCATTTT; clone size: .; J gene: TRBJ1-5; V gene: TRBV27; D gene: .
CDR3 protein: CASSVQGASGELFF; CDR3 DNA: TGTGCCAGCAGTGTACAGGGGGCATCCGGGGAGCTGTTTTTT; clone size: .; J gene: TRBJ2-2; V gene: TRBV2; D gene: TRBD1
CDR3 protein: CAWSVLETQYF; CDR3 DNA: TGTGCCTGGAGTGTCTTAGAGACCCAGTACTTC; clone size: once; J gene: TRBJ2-5; V gene: TRBV30; D gene: .
CDR3 protein: CASSKYQGRNYGYTF; CDR3 DNA: TGTGCCAGCAGCAAATATCAGGGGCGGAACTATGGCTACACCTTC; clone size: .; J gene: TRBJ1-2; V gene: TRBV21-1; D gene: .
CDR3 protein: CASSLLGVGNQPQHF; CDR3 DNA: TGTGCCAGCAGTTTATTAGGGGTAGGGAATCAGCCCCAGCATTTT; clone size: .; J gene: TRBJ1-5; V gene: TRBV27; D gene: .
CDR3 protein: CASSVDLAQETQYF; CDR3 DNA: TGTGCCAGCAGCGTAGATCTAGCTCAAGAGACCCAGTACTTC; clone size: few; J gene: TRBJ2-5; V gene: TRBV9; D gene: .
CDR3 protein: CASSIDRYVSGANVLTF; CDR3 DNA: TGTGCCAGCAGCATAGACAGATACGTCTCTGGGGCCAACGTCCTGACTTTC; clone size: once; J gene: TRBJ2-6; V gene: TRBV9; D gene: .
CDR3 protein: CASSAGNSPLHF; CDR3 DNA: TGTGCCAGCAGTGCGGGCAATTCACCCCTCCACTTT; clone size: few; J gene: TRBJ1-6; V gene: TRBV6-1; D gene: .
CDR3 protein: CASSGGATNEKLFF; CDR3 DNA: TGTGCCAGCTCGGGCGGGGCAACTAATGAAAAACTGTTTTTT; clone size: .; J gene: TRBJ1-4; V gene: TRBV28; D gene: .
CDR3 protein: CASRLRVKVGQPQHF; CDR3 DNA: TGTGCCAGTAGGCTCAGGGTAAAAGTAGGTCAGCCCCAGCATTTT; clone size: few; J gene: TRBJ1-5; V gene: TRBV19; D gene: .
CDR3 protein: CASTHRQGGDPPLHF; CDR3 DNA: TGTGCCAGCACCCATCGACAGGGAGGAGATCCACCCCTCCACTTT; clone size: .; J gene: TRBJ1-6; V gene: TRBV21-1; D gene: .
CDR3 protein: CASSLQGRKSYEQYF; CDR3 DNA: TGTGCCAGCAGCTTACAGGGGAGGAAGTCCTACGAGCAGTACTTC; clone size: .; J gene: TRBJ2-7; V gene: TRBV5-4; D gene: .
CDR3 protein: CASSLDSSHNQPQHF; CDR3 DNA: TGTGCCAGCAGCTTAGACTCTTCCCACAATCAGCCCCAGCATTTT; clone size: .; J gene: TRBJ1-5; V gene: TRBV7-8; D gene: .
CDR3 protein: CASSPTAGLAGYTF; CDR3 DNA: TGTGCCAGCAGCCCCACCGCAGGCCTCGCTGGCTACACCTTC; clone size: once; J gene: TRBJ1-2; V gene: TRBV2; D gene: .
CDR3 protein: CASSIYGTGANTGELFF; CDR3 DNA: TGTGCCAGTAGTATATACGGGACAGGGGCGAACACCGGGGAGCTGTTTTTT; clone size: .; J gene: TRBJ2-2; V gene: TRBV19; D gene: TRBD1
CDR3 protein: CASSIQGAREKLFF; CDR3 DNA: TGTGCCAGCAGCATCCAGGGGGCACGTGAAAAACTGTTTTTT; clone size: .; J gene: TRBJ1-4; V gene: TRBV13; D gene: TRBD1
CDR3 protein: CASSDRESQYF; CDR3 DNA: TGTGCCAGCAGTGACAGGGAGAGCCAGTACTTC; clone size: .; J gene: TRBJ2-7; V gene: TRBV6-1; D gene: .